This T cell receptor (beta chain) was sequenced for a study of PD-L1 blockade in urothelial cancer. About the research overall: About 90% of the 29 patients were men with bladder-origin urothelial cancer. Individuals in the cohort had been given 0 to 3 earlier chemotherapy regimens.

Time point given: pretreatment peripheral blood. The assay was immunoSEQ multiplex PCR, and TCRdb's table has in-frame clones only and misses some. Of about 86,000 clones in the sample, about 83% were seen once. CDR3 length equals 19 residues. Trimming removed 3 bases from V and 0 bases from J, with 21 bases in between. The germline V gene has CDR1 LGHNA and CDR2 YSLEER. As regards this clone: Antigen specificity is unknown.

The study, taken as a whole, reports: Better progression-free and overall survival followed lower pretreatment blood clonality.

The source is a man aged 60 to 69 with urothelial cancer. The chain has TRBV4-3 and TRBJ2-1, with D possibly TRBD1 on 6 matching bases. This specimen consisted of PBMCs, obtained around atezolizumab (anti-PD-L1) treatment. CDR3 in DNA: TGCGCCAGCAGCCAGGGGGCCGGCCGGGGCAGGAGCTCCTACAATGAGCAGTTCTTC. Translation: CASSQGAGRGRSSYNEQFF.